Below, 26 T cell receptor beta chains from the same sample are listed, as sequenced in a study of blood T cell repertoires in COVID-19. Sequenced by immunoSEQ multiplex PCR; TCRdb stores in-frame clones only, minus some. The sample yields 110,000 or so clones, approximately 84% seen once. Sequenced input: peripheral blood. The receptors derive from a man aged 35-49 years with acute or convalescent COVID-19.

In DNA, the CDR3 is TGTGCCAGCAGTCCCAGGTCTCCTTCCTACGAGCAGTACTTC. Its protein is CASSPRSPSYEQYF. The chain uses TRBV27 and TRBJ2-7; the D is unclear. This CDR3 has 14 amino acids. V lost 5 bases, J lost 1 base, and 12 bases lay in between. Germline CDR1 MNHEY, CDR2 SMNVEV (reference sequence).

The CDR3 DNA follows: TGTGCCAGCAGCGGGGCAGGGGCTGAAAAACTGTTTTTT. Translating it yields CASSGAGAEKLFF. The rearrangement links TRBV7-6 to TRBJ1-4; D is possibly TRBD1 (6 bases). CDR3 length: 13 amino acids. Germline lookup yields CDR1 SGHVS and CDR2 FNYEAQ. Trimming left V 5 bases short and J 7 bases short, with 11 bases between.

This sequence joins TRBV9 and TRBJ2-1; 13 nucleotides line up with TRBD2. CDR1 and CDR2 from the germline V gene are SGDLS and YYNGEE. The length of the CDR3 is 15 residues. After removal of 3 bases from V and 9 bases from J, the junction contained 6 bases not matched to a gene. The CDR3 DNA reads as TGTGCCAGCAGCGCGACTAGCGGGGGGAGTGGTGAGCAGTTCTTC. Protein sequence: CASSATSGGSGEQFF.

This chain links TRBV10-3 with TRBJ2-3, with TRBD2 matching over 7 bases. This CDR3 contains 16 residues. Germline lookup yields CDR1 ENHRY and CDR2 SYGVKD. The V gene end was trimmed by 0 bases and the J gene end by 3 bases; junction bases not matched to a gene: 6. Here the CDR3 DNA reads TGTGCCATCAGTGAGTCGAGGGCGGGGGTAACAGATACGCAGTATTTT. It yields the protein CAISESRAGVTDTQYF.

The rearrangement uses TRBV2 and TRBJ1-2, with 9 bases lining up with TRBD1. CDR1 is SNHLY, CDR2 FYNNEI, per germline. The CDR3 runs to 15 residues. V dropped 6 bases and J dropped 5; count of bases not matched to a gene: 10. The CDR3 spells CASSELGQGSYGYTF. The CDR3 coding sequence is TGTGCCAGCAGCGAGCTGGGACAGGGAAGTTATGGCTACACCTTC. Looking up the rest from reference TRBV2 and TRBJ1-2 gives the full variable domain: EPEVTQTPSHQVTQMGQEVILRCVPISNHLYFYWYRQILGQKVEFLVSFYNNEISEKSEIFDDQFSVERPDGSNFTLKIRSTKLEDSAMYFCASSELGQGSYGYTFGSGTRLTVV.

J is TRBJ2-5 and V is TRBV18, with D possibly TRBD2 on 7 matching bases. Germline CDR1 KGHSH, CDR2 LQKENI. V was pared by 0 bases and J by 5 bases, with 10 bases between. This CDR3 region has 14 residues. In nucleotides, the CDR3 is TGTGCCAGCTCACCACCGTCGGGGGGCGAGACCCAGTACTTC. As protein: CASSPPSGGETQYF.

CDR3 in amino acids: CASSKGRTGENQPQHF. The CDR3 DNA follows: TGTGCCAGCAGCAAAGGGCGGACAGGGGAGAATCAGCCCCAGCATTTT. V and J are TRBV21-1 and TRBJ1-5; the table's D call of TRBD1 was not tested on the DNA. TRBV21-1 is reported as a pseudogene. The CDR3 spans 16 residues.

This chain connects TRBV7-2 to TRBJ2-1; D is possibly TRBD2 (6 bases). CDR1 SGHTA and CDR2 FQGNSA come from the germline V gene. V lost 2 bases and J lost 8, with 16 bases in between. The CDR3 has 15 amino acids. CDR3 nucleotides: TGTGCCAGCAGCTTAACGCTAGCGTCGTATGATGAGCAGTTCTTC. Protein sequence: CASSLTLASYDEQFF.

The rearrangement joins TRBV10-1 to TRBJ2-3; no firm D call. The CDR3 has 13 amino acids. Deletions cut 4 bases from V and 10 bases from J, with 15 bases between. Germline loops: CDR1 WNHNN, CDR2 SYGVQD (reference sequence). This chain's CDR3 is CASSADRSRAQYF. The CDR3 nucleotides are TGCGCCAGCAGTGCCGACCGATCTCGGGCGCAGTATTTT.

V is TRBV7-2 and J is TRBJ1-5; D not resolved. The CDR3 spans 15 residues. The V gene lost 4 bases and the J gene lost 4 bases, with 14 bases spanning the gap. CDR1 is SGHTA and CDR2 is FQGNSA in the germline V gene. The CDR3 nucleotides are TGTGCCAGCAGCTCCTCGCAGGCCTCTAATCAGCCCCAGCATTTT. Protein product: CASSSSQASNQPQHF.

V is TRBV6-5 and J is TRBJ2-3; D may be TRBD1 (5 bases). Per germline, CDR1 MNHEY and CDR2 SVGAGI. Trimming took off 2 bases at V and 4 bases at J, with 13 bases between the two ends. The CDR3 loop spans 15 amino acids. CDR3 in amino acids: CASSYADTGPDTQYF. CDR3 coding DNA: TGTGCCAGCAGTTACGCGGATACAGGTCCAGATACGCAGTATTTT.

The chain has TRBV15 and TRBJ2-4; D is uncertain. Trimming took 5 bases from V and 0 from J, leaving 11 bases between them. This CDR3 region has 15 residues. Germline V CDR1 and CDR2: LNHNV, YYDKDF (reference sequence). The CDR3 reads CATSSARLAKNIQYF. CDR3 DNA: TGTGCCACCAGCTCCGCGCGGTTAGCCAAAAACATTCAGTACTTC.

The chain couples TRBV14 to TRBJ2-1, with D hard to call. V was clipped by 4 bases and J by 8 bases, with 24 bases between them. Germline CDR1 SGHDN, CDR2 FVKESK. The CDR3 is 17 amino acids. The CDR3 sequence: CASSLAEAIYAVDEQFF. CDR3 coding DNA: TGTGCCAGCAGCCTAGCCGAGGCGATATACGCGGTGGATGAGCAGTTCTTC.

CDR3 amino acids: CASSTGGQGAYEQYF. In nucleotides, the CDR3 is TGTGCCAGCAGCACAGGCGGACAGGGGGCATACGAGCAGTACTTC. This chain connects TRBV7-2 to TRBJ2-7, with TRBD1 identical over 11 bases. The V segment lost 5 bases and the J segment 4 bases; nucleotides outside the gene matches: 7. The CDR3 consists of 15 residues. Germline V gene lookup returns CDR1 SGHTA and CDR2 FQGNSA.

The DNA of the CDR3 is TGCGCCAGCAGCCAAGACCCTAGTCAAGCCGGGGCCAACGTCCTGACTTTC. Amino acid sequence: CASSQDPSQAGANVLTF. The V gene is TRBV4-1, the J gene TRBJ2-6, with D hard to call. The CDR3 contains 17 residues. V dropped 0 bases and J dropped 4 bases, with 13 bases sitting between them. Germline lookup yields CDR1 MGHRA and CDR2 YSYEKL.

V and J are TRBV30 and TRBJ2-3; 8 bases align to TRBD1. Losses at the gene ends were 5 bases for V and 8 bases for J; bases not matched to a gene: 0. The germline V gene has CDR1 GTSNPN and CDR2 SVGIG (reference sequence). The CDR3 extends over 10 amino acids. This CDR3 reads CAWGQGTQYF. The CDR3 nucleotides are TGTGCCTGGGGACAGGGTACGCAGTATTTT.

The chain uses TRBV6-5 and TRBJ1-4; D unresolved. V dropped 7 bases and J dropped 8 bases, with 11 bases sitting between them. CDR1 is MNHEY, CDR2 SVGAGI, per germline. There are 12 residues in the CDR3. Here the CDR3 DNA reads TGTGCCAGCACTACCCCCGGGGAAAAACTGTTTTTT. Protein product: CASTTPGEKLFF.

The gene calls are TRBV19 and TRBJ2-3; perhaps TRBD2 as D (6 bases). V lost 10 bases, J lost 5 bases, and 16 bases lay in between. The CDR3 is 13 residues long. Germline V gene lookup returns CDR1 LNHDA and CDR2 SQIVND (reference sequence). CDR3 nucleotide sequence: TGTGCCACCTCGGTGAACGGGAGAGATACGCAGTATTTT. Amino acid sequence: CATSVNGRDTQYF.

V is TRBV11-1 and J is TRBJ2-5; D gene uncertain. The CDR3 is made up of 14 amino acids. Trimming pared 5 bases from V and 2 bases from J, leaving 12 bases between. The germline V gene has CDR1 SGHAT and CDR2 FQDESV (reference sequence). The CDR3 reads CASSPARTQETQYF. The CDR3 DNA is TGTGCCAGCAGCCCAGCGAGAACTCAAGAGACCCAGTACTTC.

V and J are TRBV6-2 or TRBV6-3 and TRBJ1-5, with TRBD1 matching 7 bases. The CDR3 sequence is 12 residues long. CDR1 and CDR2 (germline): MNHEY, SVGEGT. The V segment lost 5 bases and the J segment 10 bases; nucleotides outside the gene matches: 5. In nucleotides, the CDR3 is TGTGCCAGCAGTAAAGACAGGGCCCCCCAGCATTTT. Amino acid sequence: CASSKDRAPQHF.

The sample holds a few counts of this clone. CDR3 sequence reads: CASSLQGNEQFF. Here the CDR3 DNA reads TGCGCCAGCAGCTTACAGGGGAATGAGCAGTTCTTC. The V gene is TRBV5-1, the J gene TRBJ2-1, with 7 bases aligning to TRBD1. This CDR3 spans 12 amino acids. CDR1 is SGHRS, CDR2 YFSETQ, per germline. V was clipped by 2 bases and J by 7 bases; unmatched bases: 0.

The CDR3 coding sequence is TGTGCCAGCAGCGAACAGGGGGCTGGAGATACGCAGTATTTT. It encodes CASSEQGAGDTQYF. V is TRBV9 and J is TRBJ2-3; 9 bases agree with TRBD1. Germline trimming cut 3 bases from V and 5 bases from J; bases unmatched to any gene: 4. Germline V gives CDR1 SGDLS, CDR2 YYNGEE. The CDR3 length is 14 residues.

This clone was counted a few times. The chain recombines TRBV18 with TRBJ2-7; 10 bases agree with TRBD2. CDR1 is KGHSH and CDR2 is LQKENI in the germline V gene. The CDR3 spans 16 residues. J was trimmed by 3 bases and V by 4 bases; bases with no gene match: 9. This chain's CDR3 is CASSLDPSGGYYEQYF. The CDR3 region has the DNA TGTGCCAGCTCACTAGACCCTAGCGGGGGATACTACGAGCAGTACTTC.

This clone was seen only once. The V and J genes are TRBV7-9 and TRBJ2-5; D gene ambiguous. Per the germline V gene, CDR1 is SEHNR and CDR2 is FQNEAQ (reference sequence). V lost 1 base and J 1 base, leaving 10 bases between the germline ends. The CDR3 spans 15 residues. The chain's CDR3 is CASSLGAGRQETQYF. CDR3 sequence (DNA): TGTGCCAGCAGCTTAGGGGCAGGCCGCCAAGAGACCCAGTACTTC.

CDR3 protein: CASSLLAGGGELAKNIQYF. The CDR3 DNA reads as TGTGCCAGCAGTCTGCTCGCTGGCGGGGGGGAACTAGCCAAAAACATTCAGTACTTC. This rearrangement joins TRBV27 to TRBJ2-4; 9 bases line up with TRBD2. The CDR3 has 19 residues. Germline V gives CDR1 MNHEY, CDR2 SMNVEV (reference sequence). J was trimmed by 0 bases and V by 5 bases; bases with no gene match: 14.

A single count supports this clone. The chain employs TRBV4-1 and TRBJ1-5; a possible D gene is TRBD1 (5 bases). The CDR3 is made up of 14 amino acids. With 0 bases removed from V and 6 bases from J, the gap between germline ends came to 9 bases. CDR1 is MGHRA, CDR2 YSYEKL, per germline. DNA of the CDR3: TGCGCCAGCAGCCAAGATAACGGGGGTCAGCCCCAGCATTTT. Protein sequence: CASSQDNGGQPQHF.